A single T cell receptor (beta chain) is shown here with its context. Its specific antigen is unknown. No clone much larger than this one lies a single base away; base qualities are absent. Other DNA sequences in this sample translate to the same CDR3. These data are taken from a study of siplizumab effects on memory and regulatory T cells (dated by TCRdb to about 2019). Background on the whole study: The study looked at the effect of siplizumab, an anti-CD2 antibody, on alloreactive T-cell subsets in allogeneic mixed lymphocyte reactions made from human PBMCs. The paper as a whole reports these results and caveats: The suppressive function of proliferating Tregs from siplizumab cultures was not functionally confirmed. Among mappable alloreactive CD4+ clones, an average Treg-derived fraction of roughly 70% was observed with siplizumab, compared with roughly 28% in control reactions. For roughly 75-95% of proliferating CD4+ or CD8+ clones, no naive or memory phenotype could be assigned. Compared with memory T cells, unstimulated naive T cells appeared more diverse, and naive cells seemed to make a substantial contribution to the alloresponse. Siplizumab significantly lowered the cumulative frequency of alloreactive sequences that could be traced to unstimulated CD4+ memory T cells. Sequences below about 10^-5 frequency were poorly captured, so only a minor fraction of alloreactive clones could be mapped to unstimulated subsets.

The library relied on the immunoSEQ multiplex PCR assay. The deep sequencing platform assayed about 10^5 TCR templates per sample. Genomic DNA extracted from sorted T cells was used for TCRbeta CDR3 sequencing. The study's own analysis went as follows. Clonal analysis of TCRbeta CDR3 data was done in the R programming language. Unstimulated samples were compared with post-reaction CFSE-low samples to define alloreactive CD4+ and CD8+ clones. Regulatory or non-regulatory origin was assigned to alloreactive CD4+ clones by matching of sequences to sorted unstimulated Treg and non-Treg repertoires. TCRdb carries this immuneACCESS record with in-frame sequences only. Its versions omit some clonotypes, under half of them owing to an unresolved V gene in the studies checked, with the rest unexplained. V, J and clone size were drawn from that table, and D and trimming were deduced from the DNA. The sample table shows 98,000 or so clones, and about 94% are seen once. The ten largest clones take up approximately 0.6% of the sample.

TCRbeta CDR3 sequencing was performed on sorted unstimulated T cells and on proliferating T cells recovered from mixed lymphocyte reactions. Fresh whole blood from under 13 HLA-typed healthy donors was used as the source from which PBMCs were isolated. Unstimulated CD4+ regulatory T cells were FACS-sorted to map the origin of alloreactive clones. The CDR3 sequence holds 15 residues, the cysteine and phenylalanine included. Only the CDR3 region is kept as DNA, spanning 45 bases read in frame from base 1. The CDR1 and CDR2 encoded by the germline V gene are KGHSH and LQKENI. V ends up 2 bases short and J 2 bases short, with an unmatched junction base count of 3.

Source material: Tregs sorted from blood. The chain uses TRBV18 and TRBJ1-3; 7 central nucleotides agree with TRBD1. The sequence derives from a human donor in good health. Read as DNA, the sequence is TGTGCCAGCTCACCAAGGCAGGGGGCTGGAAACACCATATATTTT. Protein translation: CASSPRQGAGNTIYF. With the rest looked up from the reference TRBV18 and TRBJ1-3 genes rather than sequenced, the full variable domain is NAGVMQNPRHLVRRRGQEARLRCSPMKGHSHVYWYRQLPEEGLKFMVYLQKENIIDESGMPKERFSAEFPKEGPSILRIQQVVRGDSAAYFCASSPRQGAGNTIYFGEGSWLTVV.